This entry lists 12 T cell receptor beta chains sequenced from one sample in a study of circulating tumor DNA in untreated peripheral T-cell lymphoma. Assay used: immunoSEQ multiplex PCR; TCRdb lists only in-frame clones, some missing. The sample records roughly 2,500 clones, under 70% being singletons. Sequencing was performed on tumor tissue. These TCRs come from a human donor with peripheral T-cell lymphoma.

In DNA form, the CDR3 reads TGTGCCTGGAGCTCCGGACTAGTCGGAGAGACCCAGTACTTC. Protein sequence: CAWSSGLVGETQYF. The genes are TRBV30 and TRBJ2-5; 7 bases align to TRBD2. Germline V gives CDR1 GTSNPN, CDR2 SVGIG (reference sequence). CDR3 length equals 14 residues. V was pared by 3 bases and J by 4 bases, with 8 bases of the junction left unmatched.

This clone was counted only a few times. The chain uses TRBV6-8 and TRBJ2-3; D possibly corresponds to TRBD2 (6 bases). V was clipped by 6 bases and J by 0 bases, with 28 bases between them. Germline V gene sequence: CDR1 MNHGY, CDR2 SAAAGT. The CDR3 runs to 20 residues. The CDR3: CASSHLESAIRDSSTDTQYF. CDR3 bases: TGTGCCAGCAGCCACCTAGAGTCGGCCATACGGGACTCTAGCACAGATACGCAGTATTTT.

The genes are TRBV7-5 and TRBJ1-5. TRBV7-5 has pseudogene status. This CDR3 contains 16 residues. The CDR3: CASSLETGGFNQPQHF. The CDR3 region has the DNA TGTGCCAGCAGCTTAGAGACGGGGGGCTTCAATCAGCCCCAGCATTTT.

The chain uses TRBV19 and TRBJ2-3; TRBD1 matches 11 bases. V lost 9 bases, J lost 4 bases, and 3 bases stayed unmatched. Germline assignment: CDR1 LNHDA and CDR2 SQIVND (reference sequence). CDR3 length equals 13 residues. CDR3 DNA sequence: TGTGCCAGCGGACAGGGGGCACCAGATACGCAGTATTTT. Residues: CASGQGAPDTQYF.

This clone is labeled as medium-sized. The chain's CDR3 is CASSLGPGQIHYGYTF. The CDR3, as DNA: TGTGCCAGCAGCTTGGGCCCGGGACAAATCCACTATGGCTACACCTTC. This chain connects TRBV11-3 to TRBJ1-2, with TRBD1 as a possible D gene (6 bases). Germline lookup yields CDR1 SGHNT and CDR2 YENEEA. The CDR3 is made up of 16 amino acids. V was clipped by 3 bases and J by 3 bases, with 17 bases between them.

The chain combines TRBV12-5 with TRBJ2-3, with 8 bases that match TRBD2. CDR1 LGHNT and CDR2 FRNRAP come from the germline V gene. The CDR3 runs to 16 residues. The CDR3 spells CASTPPGGASTDTQYF. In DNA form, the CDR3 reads TGTGCCAGCACCCCCCCCGGGGGGGCTAGCACAGATACGCAGTATTTT. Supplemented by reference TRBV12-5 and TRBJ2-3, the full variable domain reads DARVTQTPRHKVTEMGQEVTMRCQPILGHNTVFWYRQTMMQGLELLAYFRNRAPLDDSGMPKDRFSAEMPDATLATLKIQPSEPRDSAVYFCASTPPGGASTDTQYFGPGTRLTVL.

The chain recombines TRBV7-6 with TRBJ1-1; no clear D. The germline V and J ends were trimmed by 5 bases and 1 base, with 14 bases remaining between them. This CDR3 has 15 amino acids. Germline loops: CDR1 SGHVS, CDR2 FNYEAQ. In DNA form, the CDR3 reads TGTGCCAGCAGCCCCTACCCGACATCGAACACTGAAGCTTTCTTT. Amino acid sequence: CASSPYPTSNTEAFF.

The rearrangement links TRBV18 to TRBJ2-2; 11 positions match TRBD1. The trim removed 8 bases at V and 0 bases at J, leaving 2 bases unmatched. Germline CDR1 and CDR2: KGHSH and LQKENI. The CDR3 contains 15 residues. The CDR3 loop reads CASTGQGANTGELFF. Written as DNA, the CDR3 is TGTGCCAGCACGGGACAGGGGGCGAACACCGGGGAGCTGTTTTTT.

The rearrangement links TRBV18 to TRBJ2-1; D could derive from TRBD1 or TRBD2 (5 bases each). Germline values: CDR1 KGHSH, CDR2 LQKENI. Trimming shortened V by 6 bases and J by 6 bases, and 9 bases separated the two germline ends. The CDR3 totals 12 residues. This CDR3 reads CASSWGSNEQFF. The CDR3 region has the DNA TGTGCCAGCTCTTGGGGGTCCAATGAGCAGTTCTTC.

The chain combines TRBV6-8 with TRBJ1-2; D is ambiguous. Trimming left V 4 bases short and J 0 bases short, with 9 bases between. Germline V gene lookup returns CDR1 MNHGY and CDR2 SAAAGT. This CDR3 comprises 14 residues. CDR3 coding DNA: TGTGCCAGCAGTTTGGGCGGCACTAACTATGGCTACACCTTC. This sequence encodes CASSLGGTNYGYTF.

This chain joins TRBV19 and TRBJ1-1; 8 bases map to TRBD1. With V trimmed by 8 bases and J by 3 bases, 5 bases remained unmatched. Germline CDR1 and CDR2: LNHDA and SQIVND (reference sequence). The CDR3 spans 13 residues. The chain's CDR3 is CASADRADTEAFF. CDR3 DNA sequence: TGTGCCAGTGCGGACAGGGCGGACACTGAAGCTTTCTTT.

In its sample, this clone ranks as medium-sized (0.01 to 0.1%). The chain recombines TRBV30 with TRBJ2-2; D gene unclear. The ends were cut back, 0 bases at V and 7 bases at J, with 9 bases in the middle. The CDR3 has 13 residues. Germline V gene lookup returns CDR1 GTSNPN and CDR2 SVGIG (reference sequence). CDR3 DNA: TGTGCCTGGAGTGTAGGGTCAGGCGGGGAGCTGTTTTTT. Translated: CAWSVGSGGELFF.